These T cell receptor beta chains were read from a single sample in a study of cytomegalovirus exposure and HLA in healthy donors. Using immunoSEQ multiplex PCR, the repertoire was profiled, and TCRdb retains in-frame clones only, with some absent. This sample carries approximately 100,000 clones, around 85% of them seen once, and the ten largest clones take approximately 7.4%. The sample taken for sequencing was PBMCs. The origin of the receptors is a man between 35 and 55 years old in good health and CMV-seropositive. The CDR3 runs from the conserved cysteine through the conserved F or W. Each record gives: clone size, J gene, V gene, D gene, CDR3 DNA, CDR3 protein. D genes are given only for firm matches. A row's size may be missing; if present it is once, few, many or a size class.

>-|TRBJ1-2|TRBV14|TRBD1
TGTGCCAGCAGCCCTTCCGCCGGGACAGGGTCGCTAGTAAACTATGGCTACACCTTC
CASSPSAGTGSLVNYGYTF
>-|TRBJ2-1|TRBV7-3|TRBD2
TGTGCCAGCAGCTTAGTAAGCGGGAGGGGGGGTAAGAATGAGCAGTTCTTC
CASSLVSGRGGKNEQFF
>once|TRBJ1-5|TRBV7-8|TRBD1
TGTGCCAGCAGCTTAGGGGCGACAGGGAACAATCAGCCCCAGCATTTT
CASSLGATGNNQPQHF
>-|TRBJ1-2|TRBV27|TRBD1
TGTGCCAGCAGCCCCAGGGGGCGTTTTGGCTACACCTTC
CASSPRGRFGYTF
>-|TRBJ1-1|TRBV4-1|-
TGCGCCAGCAGCCAAGAAGGCAGGGCTGTAGCTTTCTTT
CASSQEGRAVAFF
>-|TRBJ1-1|TRBV7-9|TRBD1
TGTGCCAGCAGCTTAGCGCAGGGACAGAGAGGGACCACTGAAGCTTTCTTT
CASSLAQGQRGTTEAFF
>-|TRBJ2-7|TRBV7-3|TRBD2
TGTGCCAGCAGCTTAAGCGGCGGGGGGGCTTCCGAGCAGTACTTC
CASSLSGGGASEQYF
>-|TRBJ2-1|TRBV19|TRBD2
TGTGCCAGTAGTGCTAGCGGGAGGGGGAATGAGCAGTTCTTC
CASSASGRGNEQFF
>-|TRBJ1-6|TRBV7-6|TRBD1
TGTGCCAGCAGCTTAGTATCTCGGGGACAGGGGGCGTCTATTGATTCACCCCTCCACTTT
CASSLVSRGQGASIDSPLHF
>-|TRBJ2-2|TRBV19|-
TGTGCCAGTAGTGGAGGGGCACGTGGCACCGGGGAGCTGTTTTTT
CASSGGARGTGELFF
>few|TRBJ1-6|TRBV5-1|TRBD1
TGCGCCAGCAGCGCCCGGACAGGGTCGAATTCACCCCTCCACTTT
CASSARTGSNSPLHF
>-|TRBJ2-2|TRBV5-5|-
TGTGCCAGCAGCTCGGCAGAGGGTAACACCGGGGAGCTGTTTTTT
CASSSAEGNTGELFF
>-|TRBJ1-5|TRBV15|-
TGTGCCACCAGCAGACTGAGACAGAGTAATCAGCCCCAGCATTTT
CATSRLRQSNQPQHF
>-|TRBJ2-5|TRBV2|TRBD2
TGTGCCAGCAGCCTAGCGGGCTACCAAGAGACCCAGTACTTC
CASSLAGYQETQYF
>-|TRBJ1-5|TRBV5-6|-
TGTGCCAGCAGCTTGGCCATCGGGGCAGGGGATCAGCCCCAGCATTTT
CASSLAIGAGDQPQHF
>-|TRBJ1-2|TRBV4-1|-
TGCGCCAGCAGCCAGGCCCGCTATGGCTACACCTTC
CASSQARYGYTF
>-|TRBJ2-7|TRBV6-1|-
TGTGCCAGCAGTGGCCATCTGGGTGGGGCGGCCTACGAGCAGTACTTC
CASSGHLGGAAYEQYF
>-|TRBJ1-2|TRBV30|-
TGTGCCTGGAGTGCAAGCTATGTGGGCTACACCTTC
CAWSASYVGYTF
>-|TRBJ2-7|TRBV28|TRBD2
TGTGCCAGCGGCGGGGGACCCGGTGACGAGCAGTACTTC
CASGGGPGDEQYF
>-|TRBJ1-1|TRBV30|TRBD1
TGTGCCTGGAGTTGGGGGACAGGGAGAACTGAAGCTTTCTTT
CAWSWGTGRTEAFF
>-|TRBJ2-7|TRBV6-6|-
TGTGCCAGCGACAAGGGGGGGGCAGAGTACGAGCAGTACTTC
CASDKGGAEYEQYF
>-|TRBJ2-7|TRBV7-9|-
TGTGCCAGCAGCTTAGCTGTAGGCGGCGAGCAGTACTTC
CASSLAVGGEQYF
>-|TRBJ2-1|TRBV11-2|TRBD2
TGTGCCAGCAGCCCGAGGACTAGCGGGAGAAGCTACAATGAGCAGTTCTTC
CASSPRTSGRSYNEQFF
>-|TRBJ2-3|TRBV6-1|-
TGTGCCAGCAGTGAGGGACTTCTCACAGATACGCAGTATTTT
CASSEGLLTDTQYF
>-|TRBJ2-3|TRBV19|TRBD2
TGTGCCAGTAGTACCAGACTAGCGGCTAGCACAGATACGCAGTATTTT
CASSTRLAASTDTQYF
>once|TRBJ2-5|TRBV11-2|TRBD1
TGTGCCAGCAGCTTAGGGGACAGCCAAGAGACCCAGTACTTC
CASSLGDSQETQYF
>-|TRBJ2-5|TRBV19|TRBD2
TGTGCCAGTAGCGGAGTGGCGGGGGTCCTAGAGACCCAGTACTTC
CASSGVAGVLETQYF
>-|TRBJ1-6|TRBV7-9|-
TGTGCCAGCAGCTTAAAGGGGAATTCACCCCTCCACTTT
CASSLKGNSPLHF
>-|TRBJ2-3|TRBV6-4|-
TGTGCCAGCAGTCGGACAGGCACAGATACGCAGTATTTT
CASSRTGTDTQYF
>-|TRBJ2-1|TRBV7-9|-
TGTGCCAGCAGCTCCCGATTAGCCAGCTCCTACAATGAGCAGTTCTTC
CASSSRLASSYNEQFF
>-|TRBJ2-7|TRBV2|-
TGTGCCAGCACCTCTAGGGGGGGATTATACGAGCCGTACTTC
CASTSRGGLYEPYF
>once|TRBJ1-2|TRBV6-5|TRBD1
TGTGCCAGCAGTTACTCAGGGCCAGGGGGCTATGGCTACACCTTC
CASSYSGPGGYGYTF
>-|TRBJ1-3|TRBV5-1|TRBD1
TGCGCCAGCAGCTTGGGGACAGGGACAGGGCGAAGCTCTGGAAACACCATATATTTT
CASSLGTGTGRSSGNTIYF
>-|TRBJ1-5|TRBV7-8|TRBD1
TGTGCCAGCAGCTCCACAGGGGTTCAGCCCCAGCATTTT
CASSSTGVQPQHF
>-|TRBJ2-4|TRBV28|-
TGTGCCAGCAGTTTAGGTCGCGCAAACATTCAGTACTTC
CASSLGRANIQYF
>few|TRBJ1-1|TRBV7-6|-
TGTGCCAGCAGCTTTTCTATCCCCCTAAACACTGAAGCTTTCTTT
CASSFSIPLNTEAFF
>once|TRBJ1-2|TRBV5-6|TRBD1
TGTGCCAGCAGCTATGGAATCAGGGGGGATAATGGCTACACCTTC
CASSYGIRGDNGYTF
>once|TRBJ2-2|TRBV5-6|-
TGTGCCAGCAGCTGGGGGCCGCCCGGGGAGCTGTTTTTT
CASSWGPPGELFF
>-|TRBJ2-5|TRBV18|TRBD1
TGTGCCAGCTCCCTGGGACAGGAAGAGACCCAGTACTTC
CASSLGQEETQYF
>-|TRBJ2-1|TRBV6-1|TRBD2
TGTGCCAGCAGTACGGGGGGAGGTGAGCAGTTCTTC
CASSTGGGEQFF
>-|TRBJ1-6|TRBV5-1|TRBD1
TGCGCCAGCAGCTTGGGGGACAGGGCCTCCTTCGCCCTCCACTTT
CASSLGDRASFALHF
>-|TRBJ2-1|TRBV14|-
TGTGCCAGCAGCCGAGTAAGCGGGCTGCTTAATGAGCAGTTCTTC
CASSRVSGLLNEQFF
>-|TRBJ2-2|TRBV7-9|-
TGTGCCAGCAGCTCCCCACCGACAGGACTGAACACCGGGGAGCTGTTTTTT
CASSSPPTGLNTGELFF
>-|TRBJ1-5|TRBV30|TRBD1
TGTGCCTGGAGTGACAGGGGACCGTATAGCAATCAGCCCCAGCATTTT
CAWSDRGPYSNQPQHF
>once|TRBJ1-5|TRBV18|-
TGTGCCAGCTCACCAAGCGGCAGCAATCAGCCCCAGCATTTT
CASSPSGSNQPQHF
>once|TRBJ2-6|TRBV18|-
TGTGCCAGCTCACCACCGGCACAGGGCGTCTCTGGGGCCAACGTCCTGACTTTC
CASSPPAQGVSGANVLTF
>-|TRBJ2-7|TRBV25-1|TRBD1
TGTGCCAGCAGTGAGAGGTGGGACAGCTCCTACGAGCAGTACTTC
CASSERWDSSYEQYF
>few|TRBJ2-5|TRBV9|-
TGTGCCAGCAGCGGAGGGCGGGGTCGGAGCAGGTCGTTTCAAGAGACCCAGTACTTC
CASSGGRGRSRSFQETQYF
>few|TRBJ1-1|TRBV7-3|-
TGTGCCAGCAGCGTACAGGTAAATTCCGCCGGGACTGAAGCTTTCTTT
CASSVQVNSAGTEAFF
>-|TRBJ1-1|TRBV6-5|-
TGTGCCAGCAGTGAAGGCAGGGCGATTACTGAAGCTTTCTTT
CASSEGRAITEAFF
>-|TRBJ1-2|TRBV27|TRBD1
TGTGCCAGCAGCCAGAGAGGGACAGGGCGAAGGGGCTACACCTTC
CASSQRGTGRRGYTF
>-|TRBJ2-7|TRBV11-2|TRBD1
TGTGCCAGCAGGCCCGGGACAGGGGGCATCGACGAGCAGTACTTC
CASRPGTGGIDEQYF
>-|TRBJ2-1|TRBV29-1|-
TGCAGCGTATTTGGGACGCTGGGAGGTGAGCAGTTCTTC
CSVFGTLGGEQFF